This passage covers 8 T cell receptor beta chains from one sample sequenced in a study of OX40 agonist ivuxolimab in advanced cancers. The assay was immunoSEQ multiplex PCR, and TCRdb's table has in-frame clones only and misses some. The table includes 45,000 to 60,000 clones, 85% to 90% detected once. This sample comprised CD4+ or CD8+ T cells sorted from blood, obtained in a trial of the OX40 agonist ivuxolimab. These receptors were obtained from an adult with an advanced solid tumor such as melanoma, head and neck, liver or kidney cancer.

The chain is built from TRBV18 and TRBJ1-2, with D perhaps matching TRBD1 (5 bases). The germline V gene has CDR1 KGHSH and CDR2 LQKENI. Trimming left V 6 bases short and J 4 bases short, with 15 bases between. The CDR3 is 14 amino acids. The CDR3 loop is CASSPSGAGYGYTF. The DNA of the CDR3 is TGTGCCAGCTCGCCTTCCGGGGCAGGCTATGGCTACACCTTC.

The rearrangement uses TRBV27 and TRBJ1-4; D call uncertain. The length of the CDR3 is 15 residues. The V and J ends lost 5 bases and 8 bases respectively, with 18 bases between them. The germline V gene has CDR1 MNHEY and CDR2 SMNVEV (reference sequence). The chain's CDR3 is CASSPWTGGHEKLFF. DNA for the CDR3: TGTGCCAGCAGTCCTTGGACCGGAGGGCACGAAAAACTGTTTTTT.

The CDR3 DNA reads as TGTGCCACCAGAACGGACAGGACCACAGATACGCAGTATTTT. Translation: CATRTDRTTDTQYF. The chain recombines TRBV15 with TRBJ2-3; TRBD1 matches at 7 bases. Per germline, CDR1 LNHNV and CDR2 YYDKDF (reference sequence). Trimming took 6 bases from V and 2 from J; bases not matched to a gene: 5. The CDR3 has 14 residues.

V usage is TRBV18 and J usage is TRBJ1-4; D might be TRBD1 (6 bases). V was trimmed by 5 bases and J by 8 bases, leaving 18 bases between them. The CDR3 loop spans 15 amino acids. In germline, CDR1 is KGHSH, CDR2 LQKENI. As DNA, the CDR3 is TGTGCCAGCTCAGACCGGACGAGGGGGGACGAAAAACTGTTTTTT. Translated, it gives CASSDRTRGDEKLFF.

This chain joins TRBV7-9 and TRBJ2-3, with 7 bases lining up with TRBD2. V lost 4 bases to trimming and J lost 0 bases; unmatched junction nucleotides: 7. The CDR3 is made up of 16 amino acids. The germline V gene encodes CDR1 SEHNR and CDR2 FQNEAQ (reference sequence). The CDR3 DNA reads TGTGCCAGCAGCTCCGGACTAGTGATGAGCACAGATACGCAGTATTTT. Translating gives CASSSGLVMSTDTQYF.

To note about this clone: At the DNA level, this CDR3 is encoded by other sequences in the same sample as well. The CDR3 bases are TGTGCCAGTAGTATTGGCGATACGCAGTATTTT. This translates into CASSIGDTQYF. The chain uses TRBV19 and TRBJ2-3; D remains unclear. CDR3 size: 11 residues. The V gene's germline CDR1 is LNHDA and CDR2 SQIVND (reference sequence). V was cut by 3 bases and J by 6 bases, with 4 bases left in between.

This clone has just one count. CDR3 loop: CASRPMGNEQFF. Here the CDR3 DNA reads TGCGCCAGCAGACCAATGGGCAATGAGCAGTTCTTC. The chain carries TRBV5-1 and TRBJ2-1; D not certain. The CDR3 is 12 amino acids. The V gene lost 5 bases and the J gene lost 6 bases, with 9 bases spanning the gap. Germline V gene lookup returns CDR1 SGHRS and CDR2 YFSETQ.

The chain carries TRBV27 and TRBJ2-7; 7 bases are shared with TRBD1. The ends lost 8 bases at V and 2 bases at J; junction bases unmatched: 3. Germline assignment: CDR1 MNHEY and CDR2 SMNVEV (reference sequence). This CDR3 is 12 amino acids long. The CDR3: CASSGTAYEQYF. The CDR3 coding sequence is TGTGCCAGCTCCGGGACAGCCTACGAGCAGTACTTC.